This TCR beta chain was sequenced for a study of response to subunit inactivated influenza vaccine. Study outcomes and limitations: Authors suggested seasonal influenza vaccinations each recruit few new T cells.

A word on this clonotype: Its antigen is not identified.

One entry per CDR3 protein, called by TCRdb with MiXCR from the RT-PCR reads. The sample yields about half a million distinct CDR3 sequences, around 25% seen once. The CDR3 length is 20 residues. V shed 4 bases and J 2 bases; nucleotides not matched to a gene: 22. The sequenced sample was CD4+ T cells sorted from PBMCs, obtained roughly 5 days after vaccination. This clonotype was obtained from a middle-aged man who received an inactivated influenza vaccine. This sequence joins TRBV12-3 or TRBV12-4 and TRBJ2-7; 8 positions match TRBD2. CDR3 in amino acids: CASSYRPRLGGASGPYEQYF. CDR3 nucleotide sequence: TGTGCCAGCAGTTACCGGCCCAGGTTGGGGGGGGCTAGCGGGCCCTACGAGCAGTACTTC.